The present TCR beta chain was sequenced within a study of blood T cell repertoires in COVID-19. Clones were read by immunoSEQ multiplex PCR, and TCRdb kept only the in-frame ones, dropping some. The profile shows about 130,000 clones, roughly 90% of them singletons. Germline V lookup: CDR1 SEHNR, CDR2 FQNEAQ (reference sequence). The CDR3 consists of 16 residues. Trimming at V came to 5 bases and at J to 3 bases, leaving 9 bases not matched to a gene. Sequenced sample: peripheral blood. This chain uses TRBV7-9 with TRBJ2-3; TRBD2 aligns across 9 bases. The TCR originated in a woman aged 80 or over with acute or convalescent COVID-19. Written as DNA, the CDR3 is TGTGCCAGCAGCCGCGGGGGGGTAGGTAGGACAGATACGCAGTATTTT. It codes for CASSRGGVGRTDTQYF.